The 19 T cell receptor beta chains reported below all come from one sample, sequenced in a study of shared clonotypes between healthy human individuals. Sequencing used immunoSEQ multiplex PCR; TCRdb keeps in-frame clones, though not all of them. The profile shows 800,000 or so clones, about 96% of them singletons. CD45RO-negative CD8 cells positively selected for CCR7 made up the naive population, which excluded terminally differentiated effector memory CD45RA+ cells. Sequencing input: naive CD8+ T cells sorted from blood. All receptors derive from a man younger than 40 in good health.

The genes are TRBV29-1 and TRBJ1-1; perhaps TRBD1 as D (5 bases). Trimming shortened V by 0 bases and J by 2 bases, and 13 bases separated the two germline ends. This CDR3 spans 15 amino acids. Per the germline V gene, CDR1 is SQVTM and CDR2 is ANQGSEA. The CDR3 is CSVEDTGRGNTEAFF. DNA for the CDR3: TGCAGCGTTGAAGACACAGGACGTGGTAACACTGAAGCTTTCTTT.

The chain couples TRBV27 to TRBJ2-7; perhaps TRBD2 as D (5 bases). CDR1 MNHEY and CDR2 SMNVEV come from the germline V gene (reference sequence). The germline V and J ends were trimmed by 5 bases and 2 bases, with 13 bases remaining between them. This CDR3 is 14 amino acids long. CDR3 coding DNA: TGTGCCAGCAGTCTTACTAGATTCCCCTACGAGCAGTACTTC. It specifies CASSLTRFPYEQYF.

The genes are TRBV9 and TRBJ2-3, with D unresolved. Germline assignment: CDR1 SGDLS and CDR2 YYNGEE. Trimming removed 0 bases from V and 0 bases from J, with 14 bases in between. The CDR3 is 17 residues long. As DNA, the CDR3 is TGTGCCAGCAGCGTAGAGGGCTTTTACTCTAGCACAGATACGCAGTATTTT. As protein: CASSVEGFYSSTDTQYF.

Of note for this clone: This sample includes further DNA sequences coding for the same CDR3. The gene calls are TRBV27 and TRBJ2-7, with 7 positions matching TRBD2. The germline V gene has CDR1 MNHEY and CDR2 SMNVEV (reference sequence). J was trimmed by 3 bases and V by 3 bases; bases with no gene match: 2. There are 13 residues in the CDR3. CDR3 sequence: CASSLGGSYEQYF. The CDR3 DNA reads TGTGCCAGCAGTTTGGGAGGGAGCTACGAGCAGTACTTC.

The V call is TRBV7-9, the J call TRBJ2-7; 10 bases line up with TRBD1. V lost 5 bases, J lost 3 bases, and 10 bases stayed unmatched. Germline V gene sequence: CDR1 SEHNR, CDR2 FQNEAQ (reference sequence). The CDR3 length is 16 residues. In DNA form, the CDR3 reads TGTGCCAGCAGCCCCCGTCCCGGGACAGGGGTCTACGAGCAGTACTTC. Amino acids: CASSPRPGTGVYEQYF.

The chain couples TRBV10-2 to TRBJ2-7, with D perhaps TRBD1 (6 bases). Trimming took 7 bases from V and 3 from J, leaving 19 bases between them. The germline V gene encodes CDR1 WSHSY and CDR2 SAAADI. The CDR3 is 15 residues long. This chain's CDR3 is CASTPIGGSFYEQYF. CDR3 coding DNA: TGCGCCAGCACACCTATAGGGGGATCCTTCTACGAGCAGTACTTC.

The chain employs TRBV6-6 and TRBJ1-5; D perhaps matches TRBD1 (5 bases). V was trimmed by 0 bases and J by 7 bases, leaving 10 bases between them. The germline CDR1 and CDR2 sequences are MNHNY and SVGAGI (reference sequence). The CDR3 covers 14 residues. The CDR3 sequence is CASSYSPGTQPQHF. For the CDR3, the DNA is TGTGCCAGCAGTTACTCTCCAGGGACCCAGCCCCAGCATTTT.

V gene TRBV10-3 combines with J gene TRBJ1-1; D gene ambiguous. The V end lost 7 bases, the J end lost 1 base, and 10 bases lay between the germline ends. Germline assignment: CDR1 ENHRY and CDR2 SYGVKD. CDR3 length: 13 amino acids. CDR3 amino acids: CAINPESNTEAFF. The CDR3 bases are TGTGCCATCAATCCGGAGTCGAACACTGAAGCTTTCTTT.

V gene TRBV7-9 combines with J gene TRBJ2-2, with a weak D call TRBD1 (5 bases). Germline V CDR1 and CDR2: SEHNR, FQNEAQ (reference sequence). V was cut by 0 bases and J by 10 bases, with 9 bases left in between. This CDR3 is built from 13 residues. The CDR3 reads CASSLAGLLELFF. The CDR3 DNA is TGTGCCAGCAGCTTAGCGGGGCTATTGGAGCTGTTTTTT.

The chain links TRBV27 to TRBJ2-7; either TRBD1 or TRBD2 may supply D (5 bases each). This CDR3 region has 14 residues. Germline CDR1 reads MNHEY; CDR2 reads SMNVEV (reference sequence). V lost 0 bases and J 3 bases, leaving 9 bases between the germline ends. The CDR3 sequence is CASSLSGDYYEQYF. CDR3 nucleotide sequence: TGTGCCAGCAGTTTATCGGGGGATTACTACGAGCAGTACTTC.

This rearrangement joins TRBV19 to TRBJ1-5, with D unclear. This CDR3 is built from 15 residues. Germline V CDR1 and CDR2: LNHDA, SQIVND (reference sequence). V dropped 3 bases and J dropped 0 bases, with 9 bases sitting between them. The CDR3 nucleotides are TGTGCCAGTAGTATTGTAACAGATAGCAATCAGCCCCAGCATTTT. Amino acids: CASSIVTDSNQPQHF.

V and J are TRBV9 and TRBJ2-7; D is unresolved. Germline CDR1 is SGDLS and CDR2 is YYNGEE. CDR3 length equals 14 residues. Between the trimmed V and J ends, which lost 3 bases and 0 bases, there was a span of 10 bases. This CDR3 is CASSDSGDSYEQYF. The CDR3 bases are TGTGCCAGCAGCGACTCCGGTGACTCCTACGAGCAGTACTTC.

This clone was counted once. The chain combines TRBV11-2 with TRBJ2-3; 8 nucleotides align to TRBD2. Germline CDR1 is SGHAT and CDR2 is FQNNGV. The CDR3 has 13 amino acids. Trimming took 11 bases from V and 5 from J; bases not matched to a gene: 9. CDR3 DNA sequence: TGTGCCGGTCGCGGAGCGGGAGAAGATACGCAGTATTTT. Its protein product is CAGRGAGEDTQYF.

The chain is built from TRBV11-2 and TRBJ2-3; D is unclear. Looked up from germline, CDR1 is SGHAT and CDR2 is FQNNGV. The germline V and J ends were trimmed by 5 bases and 11 bases, with 5 bases remaining between them. CDR3 length: 9 amino acids. The CDR3 DNA is TGTGCCAGCAGCCCTGTGCAGTATTTT. Its translation is CASSPVQYF.

V is TRBV14 and J is TRBJ2-7; D not resolved. The CDR3 sequence is 13 residues long. Germline CDR1 SGHDN, CDR2 FVKESK. Trimming cost V 3 bases and J 3 bases, with 9 bases left between them. As DNA, the CDR3 is TGTGCCAGCAGCCACGGCCGGTACTACGAGCAGTACTTC. Protein product: CASSHGRYYEQYF.

The chain has TRBV5-8 and TRBJ2-3; TRBD1 matches at 7 bases. V was clipped by 4 bases and J by 8 bases; unmatched bases: 4. The CDR3 length is 12 residues. Germline CDR1 is SGHTS and CDR2 is YDEGEE. CDR3: CASSGDSVTQYF. The CDR3 DNA reads TGTGCCAGCAGCGGGGACAGCGTTACGCAGTATTTT.

This clone has more than one count but fewer than ten. V and J are TRBV29-1 and TRBJ2-3; tentatively, D is TRBD1 (6 bases). V was pared by 5 bases and J by 4 bases, with 16 bases between. The V gene's germline CDR1 is SQVTM and CDR2 ANQGSEA. The CDR3 runs to 14 residues. The CDR3: CSVPGQRGPDTQYF. The CDR3 nucleotides are TGCAGCGTTCCCGGACAGAGAGGGCCAGATACGCAGTATTTT.

The V gene is TRBV6-1, the J gene TRBJ1-2; 8 nucleotides match TRBD1. The junction had 13 bases not matched to a gene; V was cut back by 2 bases and J by 2 bases. Germline CDR1 and CDR2: MNHNS and SASEGT. The length of the CDR3 is 18 residues. The CDR3 nucleotides are TGTGCCAGCAGTGAAACCGACCGGGACAGGATTCCGAACTATGGCTACACCTTC. This encodes CASSETDRDRIPNYGYTF.

The V gene is TRBV9, the J gene TRBJ2-3; 8 positions agree with TRBD2. This CDR3 contains 18 residues. V gave up 3 bases and J gave up 2 bases; unmatched junction bases: 14. The germline CDR1 and CDR2 sequences are SGDLS and YYNGEE. CDR3 amino acids: CASSGGERTSLLTDTQYF. The CDR3 DNA follows: TGTGCCAGCAGCGGAGGGGAGCGGACTAGCCTGCTCACAGATACGCAGTATTTT.